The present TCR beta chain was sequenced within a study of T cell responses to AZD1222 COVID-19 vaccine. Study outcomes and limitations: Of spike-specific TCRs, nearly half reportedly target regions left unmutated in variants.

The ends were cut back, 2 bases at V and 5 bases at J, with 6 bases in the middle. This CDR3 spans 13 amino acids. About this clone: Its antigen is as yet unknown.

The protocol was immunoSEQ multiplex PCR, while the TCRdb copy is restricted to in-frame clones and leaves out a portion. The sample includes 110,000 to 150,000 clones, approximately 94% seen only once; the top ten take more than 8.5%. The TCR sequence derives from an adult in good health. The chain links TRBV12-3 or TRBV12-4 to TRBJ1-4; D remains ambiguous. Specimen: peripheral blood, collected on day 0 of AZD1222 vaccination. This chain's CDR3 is CASSLNLNEKLFF. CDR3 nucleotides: TGTGCCAGCAGTTTAAATCTAAATGAAAAACTGTTTTTT.